This TCR beta chain is from a study of CD8 T cells in Susac syndrome. Germline CDR1 is MNHEY and CDR2 is SMNVEV (reference sequence). The V gene lost 3 bases and the J gene lost 11 bases, with 10 bases spanning the gap. This CDR3 is built from 11 residues. This clonotype was observed once. The CD8+ and CD4+ T cells were negatively isolated, with the TEMRA cells enriched by FACS. Random hexamers primed reverse transcription of 0.5 to 1 ug RNA. TCRdb re-called the immunoSEQ multiplex PCR reads through MiXCR, storing one row per CDR3 protein. This sample yields about 150,000 distinct CDR3 sequences, of which about 95% are seen a single time; roughly 0.17% belongs to the top ten.

What was sequenced was CD8+ T cells from PBMCs. The sequence came from a human donor with Susac syndrome. The V gene is TRBV27, the J gene TRBJ1-1; TRBD1 is a possible D gene (5 bases). The CDR3 spells CASSFAGHAFF. The CDR3 coding sequence is TGTGCCAGCAGTTTTGCAGGGCATGCTTTCTTT.